A selection of T cell receptor beta chains follows, all from one sample in a study of T cells in Graves' hyperthyroidism and ophthalmopathy. One entry per CDR3 protein results from TCRdb running MiXCR on the multiplex PCR reads. The data contain around 500,000 distinct CDR3 sequences, about 22% of them singletons. Sequenced material: blood. These receptors were collected from a woman in her 70s with Graves' ophthalmopathy. Both conserved end residues are part of each CDR3. A D gene is named only where the DNA matches it firmly. Clone size is stated in some rows and not others, as once, few, many or a class when expanded.

length: 13
D: TRBD1
J: TRBJ1-6
V: TRBV6-2/TRBV6-3
size: -
DNA: TGTGCCAGCGAGGGGACAGGGAATTCACCCCTCCACTTT
CDR3: CASEGTGNSPLHF

length: 15
D: TRBD2
J: TRBJ2-7
V: TRBV5-1
size: few
DNA: TGCGCCAGCAGCTTGACCCTAGCGGCCTACTACGAGCAGTACTTC
CDR3: CASSLTLAAYYEQYF

length: 15
D: TRBD2
J: TRBJ2-6
V: TRBV12-3/TRBV12-4
size: few
DNA: TGTGCCAGCAGTTGGGGGGGCTCTGGGGCCAACGTCCTGACTTTC
CDR3: CASSWGGSGANVLTF

length: 15
D: TRBD2
J: TRBJ2-3
V: TRBV7-3
size: -
DNA: TGTGCCAGCAGCTCGGGGGGTGTTGCGTTAGATACGCAGTATTTT
CDR3: CASSSGGVALDTQYF

length: 15
D: TRBD1
J: TRBJ2-7
V: TRBV19
size: -
DNA: TGTGCCAGTAGTATAGTGGCGGGACAGGGGTCCGAGCAGTACTTC
CDR3: CASSIVAGQGSEQYF

length: 14
D: TRBD1
J: TRBJ1-1
V: TRBV20-1
size: -
DNA: TGCAGTGCTCGCCCAGGACAGGGGGTTTTTGAAGCTTTCTTT
CDR3: CSARPGQGVFEAFF

length: 15
D: -
J: TRBJ2-1
V: TRBV5-6
size: -
DNA: TGTGCCAGCAGCTTGGGACGGGCCATTTACAATGAGCAGTTCTTC
CDR3: CASSLGRAIYNEQFF

length: 14
D: TRBD1
J: TRBJ1-2
V: TRBV30
size: few
DNA: TGTGCCTGGAGCGGGACAGGGGGCTGGTATGGCTACACCTTC
CDR3: CAWSGTGGWYGYTF

length: 17
D: TRBD2
J: TRBJ2-5
V: TRBV25-1
size: -
DNA: TGTGCCAGCAGTGAAGGGGTACTAGCGGGAGGGCAAGAGACCCAGTACTTC
CDR3: CASSEGVLAGGQETQYF

length: 14
D: TRBD1
J: TRBJ2-3
V: TRBV7-3
size: -
DNA: TGTGCCAGCAGACGGGACAGGGTAGCTGATACGCAGTATTTT
CDR3: CASRRDRVADTQYF

length: 14
D: TRBD1
J: TRBJ1-1
V: TRBV18
size: -
DNA: TGTGCCAGCTCAAGGGACAGCATGAACACTGAAGCTTTCTTT
CDR3: CASSRDSMNTEAFF

length: 16
D: TRBD2
J: TRBJ2-3
V: TRBV6-1
size: few
DNA: TGTGCCACCCTCCGTGGGGTAGCGGGAAGCACAGATACGCAGTATTTT
CDR3: CATLRGVAGSTDTQYF

length: 15
D: TRBD2
J: TRBJ2-1
V: TRBV4-1
size: -
DNA: TGCGCCAGCAGCCAAGGACTAGCGCGTAACAATGAGCAGTTCTTC
CDR3: CASSQGLARNNEQFF

length: 13
D: -
J: TRBJ2-4
V: TRBV5-1
size: -
DNA: TGTGCCAGCAGCTTGGCCAGGAGGGACATTCAGTACTTC
CDR3: CASSLARRDIQYF

length: 15
D: TRBD1
J: TRBJ2-3
V: TRBV9
size: few
DNA: TGTGCCAGCAGCGTAGGAGGACAGGGTTCTGATACGCAGTATTTT
CDR3: CASSVGGQGSDTQYF

length: 15
D: TRBD1
J: TRBJ2-1
V: TRBV27
size: -
DNA: TGTGCCAGCAGTTTTAGGGGACAGGGTGGTGTTCGGCAGTTCTTC
CDR3: CASSFRGQGGVRQFF

length: 14
D: -
J: TRBJ1-2
V: TRBV7-9
size: -
DNA: TGTGCCAGCAGCTTAGCCCGGGAAACCTATGGCTACACCTTC
CDR3: CASSLARETYGYTF

length: 15
D: -
J: TRBJ2-1
V: TRBV6-2/TRBV6-3
size: many
DNA: TGTGCCAGCAACACTCCCAGGAAGGGGTTCAATGAGCAGTTCTTC
CDR3: CASNTPRKGFNEQFF

length: 16
D: TRBD2
J: TRBJ2-5
V: TRBV5-1
size: few
DNA: TGCGCCAGCAGCTTGGAGACTAGCGGGAGTGGGGAGACCCAGTACTTC
CDR3: CASSLETSGSGETQYF

length: 13
D: -
J: TRBJ2-7
V: TRBV5-1
size: many
DNA: TGCGCCAGCAGCTTGGACATCTCCCACGAGCAGTACTTC
CDR3: CASSLDISHEQYF

length: 14
D: -
J: TRBJ2-7
V: TRBV28
size: many
DNA: TGTGCCAGCAGTTTCAGCGGGCGGTCCTACGAGCAGTACTTC
CDR3: CASSFSGRSYEQYF

length: 20
D: TRBD2
J: TRBJ2-5
V: TRBV28
size: -
DNA: TGTGCCAGCAGTTTATGGGAGGGCCGGATGACTAGCGGGAACCAAGAGACCCAGTACTTC
CDR3: CASSLWEGRMTSGNQETQYF

length: 14
D: -
J: TRBJ1-5
V: TRBV12-3/TRBV12-4
size: few
DNA: TGTGCCAGCAGTTTATTTCCTAGCAATCAGCCCCAGCATTTT
CDR3: CASSLFPSNQPQHF

length: 14
D: TRBD1
J: TRBJ1-5
V: TRBV20-1
size: few
DNA: TGCAGTGTGTACCAGGGGGCAAGCAATCAGCCCCAGCATTTT
CDR3: CSVYQGASNQPQHF

length: 11
D: -
J: TRBJ1-1
V: TRBV20-1
size: few
DNA: TGCAGTGCTTTTCGGCTTTCTGAAGCTTTCTTT
CDR3: CSAFRLSEAFF

length: 16
D: -
J: TRBJ2-3
V: TRBV7-9
size: -
DNA: TGTGCCAGCAGCCCCCCGTGGGAGACGGAGACAGATACGCAGTATTTT
CDR3: CASSPPWETETDTQYF

length: 14
D: -
J: TRBJ2-3
V: TRBV11-2
size: many
DNA: TGTGCCAGCAGCTTAGCAGCAGGGACAGATACGCAGTATTTT
CDR3: CASSLAAGTDTQYF